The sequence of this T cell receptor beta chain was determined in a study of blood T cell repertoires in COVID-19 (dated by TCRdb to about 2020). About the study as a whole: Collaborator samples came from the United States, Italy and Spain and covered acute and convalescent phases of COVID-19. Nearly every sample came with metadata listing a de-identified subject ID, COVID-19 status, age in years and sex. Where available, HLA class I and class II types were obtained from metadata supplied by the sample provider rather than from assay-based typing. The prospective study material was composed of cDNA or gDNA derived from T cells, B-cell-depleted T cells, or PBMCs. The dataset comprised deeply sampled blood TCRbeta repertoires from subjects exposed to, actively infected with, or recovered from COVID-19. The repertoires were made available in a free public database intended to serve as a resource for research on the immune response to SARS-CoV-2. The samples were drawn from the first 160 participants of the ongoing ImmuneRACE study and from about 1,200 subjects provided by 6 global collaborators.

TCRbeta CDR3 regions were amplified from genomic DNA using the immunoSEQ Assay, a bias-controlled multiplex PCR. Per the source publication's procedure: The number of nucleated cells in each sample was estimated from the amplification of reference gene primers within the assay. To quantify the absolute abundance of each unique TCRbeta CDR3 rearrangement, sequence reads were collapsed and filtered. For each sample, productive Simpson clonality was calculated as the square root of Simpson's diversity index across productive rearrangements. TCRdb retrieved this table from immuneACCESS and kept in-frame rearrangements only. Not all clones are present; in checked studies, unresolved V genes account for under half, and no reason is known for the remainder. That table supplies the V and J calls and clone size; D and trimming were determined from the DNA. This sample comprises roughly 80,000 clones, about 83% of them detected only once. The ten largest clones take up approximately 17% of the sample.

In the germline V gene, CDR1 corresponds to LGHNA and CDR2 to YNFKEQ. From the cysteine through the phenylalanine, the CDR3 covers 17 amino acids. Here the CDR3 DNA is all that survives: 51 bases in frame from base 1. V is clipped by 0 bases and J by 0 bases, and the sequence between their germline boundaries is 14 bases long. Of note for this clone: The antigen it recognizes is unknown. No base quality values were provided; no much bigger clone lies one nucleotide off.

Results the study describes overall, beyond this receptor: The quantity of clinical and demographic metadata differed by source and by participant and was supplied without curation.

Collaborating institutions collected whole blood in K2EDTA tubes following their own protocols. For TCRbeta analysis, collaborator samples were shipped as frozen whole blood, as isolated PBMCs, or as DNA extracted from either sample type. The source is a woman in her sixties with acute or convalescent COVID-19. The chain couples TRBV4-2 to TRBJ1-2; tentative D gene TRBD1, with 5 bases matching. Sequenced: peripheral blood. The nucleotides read TGTGCCAGCAGCCAAGATAGGCGGGACCCTCCTAACTATGGCTACACCTTC. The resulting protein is CASSQDRRDPPNYGYTF.